This T cell receptor beta chain appears in the sequencing data of a study of cytomegalovirus exposure and HLA in healthy donors. Study-level findings and limits: Exclusion applied to some V segments, including TRBV6-2 and TRBV6-3, as they were indistinguishable. The listing of fewer than 200 TCR beta chains classed them as cytomegalovirus-associated. Later, TCR association rates were found to vary by HLA locus, highest for DRB1 and lowest for HLA-C. In a later analysis, specific HLA alleles were associated with more than 15,000 TCR beta sequences at a 0.05 false discovery rate.

Germline values: CDR1 SQVTM, CDR2 ANQGSEA. V dropped 6 bases and J dropped 6; count of bases not matched to a gene: 7. CDR3 length equals 13 residues. Notes on this clone: Its antigen is currently unknown.

The PCR ran on 60 Vbeta and 13 Jbeta primers. Sequencing was performed with immunoSEQ multiplex PCR; in TCRdb, only in-frame clones are kept and a portion is missing. The sample includes about 190,000 clones, about four fifths seen only once; the top ten take about 2.6%. The sample consisted of PBMCs. This receptor was taken from a woman in her 50s in good health and CMV-seropositive. This rearrangement joins TRBV29-1 to TRBJ1-4; 7 nucleotides match TRBD1. The CDR3 is CSVARGEYEKLFF. DNA of the CDR3: TGCAGCGTCGCCAGGGGGGAATATGAAAAACTGTTTTTT.